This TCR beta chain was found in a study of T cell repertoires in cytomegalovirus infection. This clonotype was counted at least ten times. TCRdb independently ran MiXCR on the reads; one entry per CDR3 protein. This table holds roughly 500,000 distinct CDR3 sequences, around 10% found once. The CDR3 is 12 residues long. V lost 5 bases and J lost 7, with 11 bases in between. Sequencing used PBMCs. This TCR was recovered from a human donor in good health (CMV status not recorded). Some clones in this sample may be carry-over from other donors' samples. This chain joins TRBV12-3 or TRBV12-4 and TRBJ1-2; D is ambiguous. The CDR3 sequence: CASSPLNFGYTF. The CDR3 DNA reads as TGTGCCAGCAGTCCCCTTAATTTTGGCTACACCTTC.